The source of this TCR beta chain is a study of T cell responses to AZD1222 COVID-19 vaccine. Study background: Second-dose intervals near 4 or 12 weeks were combined. Study-level points and caveats: White British donors predominated, females outnumbered males, and clonal diversity was possibly underestimated. Nearly half of spike-specific TCRs reportedly target variant regions that are unmutated in the B.1.351 and B.1.1.7 variants.

Trimming removed 5 bases from V and 3 bases from J; junction bases left unmatched: 8. Germline lookup yields CDR1 SGHAT and CDR2 FQNNGV. This CDR3 is built from 15 residues. Worth noting for this clone: Its cognate antigen is unknown.

Generated by immunoSEQ multiplex PCR, the TCRdb table keeps only in-frame clones and is missing some. The sample contains more than 110,000 clones, around 89% of which appear only once. The V gene is TRBV11-2, the J gene TRBJ2-7; 9 positions match TRBD1. Sequenced material: peripheral blood, taken on day 0 of AZD1222 vaccination. The TCR originated in an adult in good health. Here the CDR3 reads CASSPPGQGSYEQYF. CDR3 DNA: TGTGCCAGCAGCCCCCCGGGACAGGGAAGCTACGAGCAGTACTTC.